Below are 9 T cell receptor beta chains sequenced from a single sample in a study of blood T cell repertoires in COVID-19. The protocol was immunoSEQ multiplex PCR, while the TCRdb copy is restricted to in-frame clones and leaves out a portion. There are under 150,000 clones in the sample; over 75% occur only once, and approximately 1.2% lies in the top ten. The specimen was PBMCs or T cells enriched from blood (not recorded which). Receptor source: a woman aged 25-40 years with acute COVID-19.

The gene calls are TRBV7-9 and TRBJ2-1; no clear D gene. The V gene lost 2 bases and the J gene lost 6 bases, with 8 bases spanning the gap. Germline V gene data show CDR1 as SEHNR and CDR2 as FQNEAQ (reference sequence). This CDR3 contains 13 residues. As DNA, the CDR3 is TGTGCCAGCAGCTTAACATCCCGCAATGAGCAGTTCTTC. It yields the protein CASSLTSRNEQFF.

The V and J genes are TRBV27 and TRBJ2-7, with 8 nucleotides matching TRBD1. Unmatched junction bases numbered 7, after V lost 5 bases and J lost 4 bases. Germline V gene data show CDR1 as MNHEY and CDR2 as SMNVEV (reference sequence). The length of the CDR3 is 14 residues. Here the CDR3 DNA reads TGTGCCAGCAGTCCCCTGGACAGGGTTTACGAGCAGTACTTC. Protein: CASSPLDRVYEQYF.

The J gene is TRBJ1-1, the V gene TRBV4-1; D not certain. Germline values: CDR1 MGHRA, CDR2 YSYEKL. The CDR3 is 14 amino acids. Trimming removed 1 base from V and 5 bases from J, with 11 bases in between. In DNA form, the CDR3 reads TGCGCCAGCAGCCAAGCCAGTCCGTGGACTGAAGCTTTCTTT. Amino acids: CASSQASPWTEAFF.

J is TRBJ1-1 and V is TRBV19; the D gene is possibly TRBD1 (6 bases). CDR1 and CDR2 (germline): LNHDA, SQIVND (reference sequence). CDR3 size: 16 residues. V was shortened by 6 bases and J by 4 bases, with 21 bases between the two germline ends. The CDR3 DNA is TGTGCCAGTAGGATTGGGGCACTGGGGGCGACCACTGAAGCTTTCTTT. Translation gives CASRIGALGATTEAFF.

This chain links TRBV15 with TRBJ2-1; 9 bases align to TRBD2. The germline V gene has CDR1 LNHNV and CDR2 YYDKDF (reference sequence). This CDR3 spans 17 amino acids. V lost 3 bases to trimming and J lost 8 bases; unmatched junction nucleotides: 14. Written as DNA, the CDR3 is TGTGCCACCAGCAGTCCCAGCGGGCTAGCGGGAATCGATGAGCAGTTCTTC. Residues: CATSSPSGLAGIDEQFF.

V and J are TRBV11-3 and TRBJ2-7; 7 bases agree with TRBD1. The CDR3 spans 17 residues. V lost 4 bases and J lost 3; bases outside the gene matches: 15. The germline V gene encodes CDR1 SGHNT and CDR2 YENEEA. CDR3 loop: CASSSDRYVGENYEQYF. The CDR3 nucleotides read TGTGCCAGCAGCTCGGACAGGTACGTAGGGGAAAACTACGAGCAGTACTTC.

The chain employs TRBV6-2 or TRBV6-3 and TRBJ1-5; D unresolved. Germline V gene lookup returns CDR1 MNHEY and CDR2 SVGEGT. This CDR3 has 14 residues. The V and J ends lost 1 base and 7 bases respectively, with 11 bases between them. Here the CDR3 DNA reads TGTGCCAGCAGTTACTTTTTTGGAGGCCAGCCCCAGCATTTT. It encodes CASSYFFGGQPQHF.

This clone has only a few counts. The rearrangement uses TRBV2 and TRBJ1-5, with a weak D call TRBD1 (5 bases). Trimming cost V 3 bases and J 1 base, with 10 bases left between them. The CDR3 loop spans 15 amino acids. Germline loops: CDR1 SNHLY, CDR2 FYNNEI. Written as DNA, the CDR3 is TGTGCCAGCAGTGACCGACAGCTGAGCAATCAGCCCCAGCATTTT. This encodes CASSDRQLSNQPQHF.

The chain joins TRBV7-9 to TRBJ1-4; D gene uncertain. Germline CDR1 SEHNR, CDR2 FQNEAQ (reference sequence). CDR3 length: 12 amino acids. The ends were cut back, 2 bases at V and 7 bases at J, with 5 bases in the middle. The CDR3 sequence is CASSLLAEKLFF. CDR3 in DNA: TGTGCCAGCAGCTTATTGGCTGAAAAACTGTTTTTT.